The clone carrying this T cell receptor beta chain was seen a handful of times. The antigen is not known. TCRdb redid the calling of the reads with MiXCR, one entry per CDR3 protein. The top ten clones hold about an eighth of a sample with about 830,000 distinct CDR3 sequences, about 30% of them seen once. V shed 6 bases and J shed 2 bases, with 20 bases lying between them. This CDR3 has 17 residues. This specimen comes from a study of T cell repertoires in cytomegalovirus infection. Study in general: CMV epitopes that were recently identified and HLA-C-restricted were used alongside well-studied HLA-B-restricted ones.

Points from the study as a whole: Within the response measured ex vivo, HLA-C-restricted CMV-specific TCR beta clonotypes were dominant. The cumulative frequency of public TCR beta families identified carriers of CMV plus the relevant HLA.

V and J are TRBV12-3 or TRBV12-4 and TRBJ2-1; TRBD2 is a possible D gene (5 bases). The clonotype comes from a human donor in good health (CMV status not recorded). Some clones in this sample may be carry-over from other donors' samples. The sample consisted of cultured CD8+ T cells from PBMCs, taken from culture after CMV antigen stimulation. CDR3 nucleotides: TGTGCCAGCAGGGTCGGGGAGACACCTAGGACCTACAATGAGCAGTTCTTC. This encodes CASRVGETPRTYNEQFF.